The present T cell receptor (beta chain) was sequenced within a study of blood T cell repertoires in COVID-19 (dated by TCRdb to the early 2020s). As for the study more broadly: The collaborator samples originated in the United States, Italy and Spain and spanned the acute and convalescent phases of COVID-19. A de-identified subject ID, COVID-19 status, age in years and sex were almost always included in the sample metadata. A freely available public database, intended as a resource for researchers studying the immune response to SARS-CoV-2, is where the repertoires were released. Deeply sampled blood TCRbeta repertoires from subjects exposed to, actively infected with, or recovered from COVID-19 were included in the dataset. The material from the prospective study consisted of cDNA or gDNA derived from T cells, B-cell-depleted T cells, or PBMCs. HLA class I and class II types, where available, came from metadata supplied by the sample provider rather than from assay-based typing. The samples were drawn from two sources: the first 160 participants of the ongoing ImmuneRACE study, and 1,000 to 1,500 subjects contributed by 6 global collaborators. Broad study findings and their caveats: The quantity of clinical and demographic metadata differed by source and by participant and was supplied without curation.

For this clone: The antigen it binds to is not known. No base quality information exists; no much larger clone differs at one position.

The junction carries 9 bases between V and J, which are trimmed by 0 bases and 9 bases respectively. Taken from the germline V gene (reference sequence), the CDR1 and CDR2 loops are LGHDT and YNNKEL. The CDR3, cysteine through phenylalanine, is 14 amino acids long. The DNA shown is the 42-base CDR3, in frame from base 1. Each collaborating institution followed its own protocols to collect whole blood in K2EDTA tubes. For TCRbeta analysis, collaborator samples were shipped as frozen whole blood, as isolated PBMCs, or as DNA extracted from either sample type. TCRbeta CDR3 regions were amplified from genomic DNA using the immunoSEQ Assay, a bias-controlled multiplex PCR. In the original analysis: The number of nucleated cells in each sample was estimated by amplification of reference gene primers within the assay. To quantify the absolute abundance of each unique TCRbeta CDR3 rearrangement, sequence reads were collapsed and filtered. For each sample, productive Simpson clonality was calculated as the square root of Simpson's diversity index over productive rearrangements. TCRdb retrieved this table from immuneACCESS and kept in-frame rearrangements only. Not all clones are present; in checked studies, unresolved V genes account for under half, and no reason is known for the remainder. V and J calls and clone size come straight from that table; D and trimming were deduced from the DNA. Here the sample has about 40,000 clones; roughly four fifths occur a single time. Less than 3.5% of the sample is in the top ten clones.

The receptor chain draws on TRBV3-1 (or the pseudogene TRBV3-2) and TRBJ1-6, with the D gene call left open. The source is a woman aged 60 to 75 with acute or convalescent COVID-19. The specimen was peripheral blood. The DNA sequence follows: TGTGCCAGCAGCCAAGATCCGAGGGTTTCACCCCTCCACTTT. It translates as CASSQDPRVSPLHF.